The present T cell receptor (beta chain) was sequenced within a study of blood T cell repertoires in COVID-19. Study-wide context: The United States, Italy and Spain supplied acute and convalescent COVID-19 samples. T cells, B-cell-depleted T cells, or PBMCs provided the cDNA or gDNA that served as material.

Original data processing: Estimation of nucleated cell counts relied on the amplification of reference gene primers. TCRdb's copy holds only in-frame clones and misses some; the assay was immunoSEQ multiplex PCR. V, J and clone size are those of that table, while D and trimming were read from the DNA. The sample lists under 250,000 clones, around 88% seen once, with 1.3% to 1.5% in the top ten. The trim removed 3 bases at V and 5 bases at J, leaving 9 bases unmatched. CDR3 length equals 16 residues. Germline values: CDR1 KGHDR, CDR2 SFDVKD. The sequencing sample was made of peripheral blood. The receptor was derived from a man aged 80 or over with acute or convalescent COVID-19. The genes are TRBV24-1 and TRBJ2-5; 9 bases fit TRBD1. As DNA, the CDR3 is TGTGCCACCAGTGATCTCGGGACAGGGATTTGGGAGACCCAGTACTTC. This gives the protein CATSDLGTGIWETQYF.